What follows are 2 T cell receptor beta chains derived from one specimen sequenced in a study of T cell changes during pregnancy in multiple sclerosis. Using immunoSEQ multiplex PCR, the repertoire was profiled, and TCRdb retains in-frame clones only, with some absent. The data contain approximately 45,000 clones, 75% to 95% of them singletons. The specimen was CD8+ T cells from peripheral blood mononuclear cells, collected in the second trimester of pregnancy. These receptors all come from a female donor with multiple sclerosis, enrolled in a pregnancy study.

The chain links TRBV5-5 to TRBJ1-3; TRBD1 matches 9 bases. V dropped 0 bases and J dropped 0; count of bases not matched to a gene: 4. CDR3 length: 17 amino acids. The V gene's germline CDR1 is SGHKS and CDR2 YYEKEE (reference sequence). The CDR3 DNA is TGTGCCAGCAGCTTGGATTACAGGGGGCTCTCTGGAAACACCATATATTTT. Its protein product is CASSLDYRGLSGNTIYF.

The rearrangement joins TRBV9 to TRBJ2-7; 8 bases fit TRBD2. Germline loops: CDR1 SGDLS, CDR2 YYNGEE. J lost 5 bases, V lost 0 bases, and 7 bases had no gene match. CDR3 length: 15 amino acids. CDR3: CASSVDRGGRNEQYF. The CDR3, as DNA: TGTGCCAGCAGCGTAGACCGGGGGGGCCGAAACGAGCAGTACTTC. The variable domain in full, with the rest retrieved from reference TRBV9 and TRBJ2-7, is DSGVTQTPKHLITATGQRVTLRCSPRSGDLSVYWYQQSLDQGLQFLIQYYNGEERAKGNILERFSAQQFPDLHSELNLSSLELGDSALYFCASSVDRGGRNEQYFGPGTRLTVT.